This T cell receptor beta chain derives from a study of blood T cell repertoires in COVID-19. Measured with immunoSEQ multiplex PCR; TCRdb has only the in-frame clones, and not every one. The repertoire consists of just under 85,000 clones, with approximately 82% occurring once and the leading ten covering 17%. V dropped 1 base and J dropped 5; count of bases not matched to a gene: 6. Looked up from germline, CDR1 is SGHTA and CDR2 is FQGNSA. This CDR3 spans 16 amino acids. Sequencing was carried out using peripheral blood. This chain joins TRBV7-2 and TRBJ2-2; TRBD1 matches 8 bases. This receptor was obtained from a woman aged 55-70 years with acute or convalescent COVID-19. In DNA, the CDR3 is TGTGCCAGCAGCTTAGGGCACGACAGGGGTACCGGGGAGCTGTTTTTT. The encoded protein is CASSLGHDRGTGELFF.